This T cell receptor (beta chain) was documented in a study of response to subunit inactivated influenza vaccine. CDR3 length: 15 amino acids. V lost 5 bases and J 5 bases, leaving 16 bases between the germline ends. The germline V gene encodes CDR1 SGHAT and CDR2 FQNNGV. TCRdb reanalysed the RT-PCR reads using MiXCR and keeps one entry per CDR3 protein. Among 450,000 to 600,000 distinct CDR3 sequences listed, more than 15% were seen once. Study conclusions and caveats: With each seasonal influenza vaccination, the authors suggested, few new T cells are recruited.

As regards this clonotype: Its target is not known.

The material sequenced was CD4+ T cells sorted from PBMCs, taken about 23 months after vaccination. This chain uses TRBV11-2 with TRBJ2-1; D unresolved. The clonotype originates from a man aged 50 to 69 who received an inactivated influenza vaccine. The CDR3 reads CASSLSPGGDNEQFF. In nucleotides, the CDR3 is TGTGCCAGCAGCCTAAGTCCGGGCGGAGACAATGAGCAGTTCTTC.